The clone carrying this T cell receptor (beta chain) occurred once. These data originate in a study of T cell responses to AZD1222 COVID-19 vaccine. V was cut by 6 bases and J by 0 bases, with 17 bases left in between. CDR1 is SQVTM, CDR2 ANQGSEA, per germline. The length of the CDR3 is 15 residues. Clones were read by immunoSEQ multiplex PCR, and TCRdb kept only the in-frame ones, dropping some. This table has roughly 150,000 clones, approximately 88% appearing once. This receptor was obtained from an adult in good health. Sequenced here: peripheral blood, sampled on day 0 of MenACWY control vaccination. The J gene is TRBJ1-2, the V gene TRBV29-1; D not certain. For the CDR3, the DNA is TGCAGCGTATCCGGACGAACCGGAGCTAACTATGGCTACACCTTC. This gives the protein CSVSGRTGANYGYTF.